The clone carrying this TCR beta chain was seen repeatedly, ten times or more. TCRdb reprocessed the PCR reads with MiXCR, giving one entry per CDR3 protein. The top ten hold roughly 0.85% of the sample, which has 550,000 to 750,000 distinct CDR3 sequences, just under 20% seen once. The data derive from a study of molecular identifiers for immune sequencing clone quantification. The receptor's source is a human donor in good health. Some libraries in this study had Jurkat cell RNA spiked in. Material: naive CD8+ T cells from blood, with Jurkat cell RNA spiked in. Subset of the sample: FACS-sorted CD8+CD4-CCR7+CD45RA+ naive T cells.

CDR3 sequence reads: CASSPAPLGAYEQYF. The CDR3 nucleotides are TGTGCCAGCAGCCCCGCCCCGCTAGGGGCCTACGAGCAGTACTTC. The chain couples TRBV3-1 to TRBJ2-7; a possible D gene is TRBD1 (5 bases). Looked up from germline, CDR1 is LGHDT and CDR2 is YNNKEL (reference sequence). The CDR3 consists of 15 residues. V lost 4 bases to trimming and J lost 2 bases, with 15 bases between them.